These 28 T cell receptor beta chains came from one sample sequenced in a study of T cell responses to AZD1222 COVID-19 vaccine. TCRdb's copy holds only in-frame clones and misses some; the assay was immunoSEQ multiplex PCR. Of some 140,000 clones listed, around 90% were seen once; the top ten hold 4.5% to 7%. Sequencing used peripheral blood, obtained 28 days after the second AZD1222 dose. These TCRs come from an adult who received the AZD1222 COVID-19 vaccine.

V usage is TRBV28 and J usage is TRBJ2-7, with D perhaps matching TRBD1 or TRBD2 (5 bases each). The CDR3 covers 11 residues. Germline CDR1 and CDR2: MDHEN and SYDVKM. V was pared by 8 bases and J by 4 bases, with 9 bases between. In DNA form, the CDR3 reads TGTGCCAGCGGGTGGGGGTACGAGCAGTACTTC. Protein product: CASGWGYEQYF.

This rearrangement joins TRBV5-6 to TRBJ2-5, with 9 nucleotides matching TRBD2. Unmatched junction bases numbered 10, after V lost 6 bases and J lost 4 bases. The CDR3 runs 15 residues. Germline CDR1 SGHDT, CDR2 YYEEEE. CDR3 sequence reads: CASKDSGRRGETQYF. CDR3 coding DNA: TGTGCCAGCAAGGATAGCGGGAGAAGGGGAGAGACCCAGTACTTC.

This clone appeared once. The V call is TRBV7-9, the J call TRBJ2-7; TRBD2 agrees at 8 bases. Germline V gene lookup returns CDR1 SEHNR and CDR2 FQNEAQ (reference sequence). V was pared by 1 base and J by 0 bases, with 2 bases of the junction left unmatched. CDR3 size: 15 residues. The CDR3 spells CASSLGGGNSYEQYF. CDR3 DNA sequence: TGTGCCAGCAGCTTAGGCGGGGGGAACTCCTACGAGCAGTACTTC.

The chain is built from TRBV7-2 and TRBJ1-2; TRBD1 matches 8 bases. Germline trimming cut 4 bases from V and 8 bases from J; bases unmatched to any gene: 9. This CDR3 comprises 14 residues. CDR1 is SGHTA, CDR2 FQGNSA, per germline. The CDR3 coding sequence is TGTGCCAGCAGCTCCCGAATAGGGACAGGCGGCTACACCTTC. Encoded protein: CASSSRIGTGGYTF.

The chain combines TRBV19 with TRBJ1-3; 7 bases line up with TRBD1. CDR3 length equals 15 residues. From germline, CDR1 is LNHDA and CDR2 SQIVND (reference sequence). Trimming took 5 bases from V and 2 from J; bases not matched to a gene: 6. The CDR3 region has the DNA TGTGCCAGTAGTCGGGGGAGGGGGCCTGGAAACACCATATATTTT. As protein: CASSRGRGPGNTIYF.

The gene calls are TRBV30 and TRBJ1-2; 12 nucleotides line up with TRBD1. The germline V gene encodes CDR1 GTSNPN and CDR2 SVGIG (reference sequence). CDR3 length: 16 amino acids. Trimming removed 1 base from V and 3 bases from J; junction bases left unmatched: 6. The CDR3 DNA reads TGTGCCTGGAGTGCGGGGACAGGGGGCAAATACTATGGCTACACCTTC. It encodes CAWSAGTGGKYYGYTF.

Concerning this clone itself: The same CDR3 is also encoded by other DNA sequences in this sample. The gene calls are TRBV12-3 or TRBV12-4 and TRBJ1-5; maybe TRBD1 (5 bases). V lost 3 bases to trimming and J lost 7 bases, with 7 bases between them. The CDR3 loop spans 12 amino acids. CDR3 sequence reads: CASSLGDQPQHF. The CDR3 DNA reads as TGTGCCAGCAGTTTGGGGGACCAGCCCCAGCATTTT.

V gene TRBV3-1 (or the pseudogene TRBV3-2) combines with J gene TRBJ1-1; possibly TRBD1 for D (6 bases). V lost 1 base to trimming and J lost 3 bases, with 12 bases between them. The CDR3 loop spans 15 amino acids. Germline V lookup: CDR1 LGHDT, CDR2 YNNKEL (reference sequence). The CDR3 coding sequence is TGTGCCAGCAGCCAAGGGGCGGGGGCGGACACTGAAGCTTTCTTT. Its protein product is CASSQGAGADTEAFF.

The V gene is TRBV28, the J gene TRBJ2-6; D is ambiguous. Deletions cut 1 base from V and 2 bases from J, with 0 bases between. The germline gives CDR1 MDHEN, CDR2 SYDVKM. This CDR3 spans 13 amino acids. The CDR3, as DNA: TGTGCCAGCAGTTTATCTGGGGCCAACGTCCTGACTTTC. Its translation: CASSLSGANVLTF.

The chain recombines TRBV19 with TRBJ2-5; 7 bases match TRBD2. CDR3 length: 14 residues. J was trimmed by 1 base and V by 2 bases; bases with no gene match: 1. The germline V gene encodes CDR1 LNHDA and CDR2 SQIVND (reference sequence). Written as DNA, the CDR3 is TGTGCCAGTAGTATACCTAGCGGCCAAGAGACCCAGTACTTC. Its translation: CASSIPSGQETQYF. Full variable domain (outside the CDR3, taken from reference TRBV19 and TRBJ2-5): DGGITQSPKYLFRKEGQNVTLSCEQNLNHDAMYWYRQDPGQGLRLIYYSQIVNDFQKGDIAEGYSVSREKKESFPLTVTSAQKNPTAFYLCASSIPSGQETQYFGPGTRLLVL.

This chain links TRBV5-1 with TRBJ2-3; 9 bases match TRBD2. Trimming took 3 bases from V and 6 from J; bases not matched to a gene: 8. Per the germline V gene, CDR1 is SGHRS and CDR2 is YFSETQ. The length of the CDR3 is 15 residues. CDR3 residues: CASSSPSGAGDTQYF. CDR3 sequence (DNA): TGCGCCAGCAGCTCTCCTAGCGGGGCCGGGGATACGCAGTATTTT.

The chain employs TRBV2 and TRBJ2-5, with D perhaps given as TRBD1 or TRBD2 (5 bases each). CDR1 and CDR2 (germline): SNHLY, FYNNEI. The CDR3 is made up of 13 amino acids. Trimming left V 4 bases short and J 9 bases short, with 15 bases between. The DNA for the CDR3 is TGTGCCAGCAGTGTAGACGTGGGGCGGGCCCAGTACTTC. It translates to CASSVDVGRAQYF.

This sequence joins TRBV5-1 and TRBJ2-1, with no clear D. The CDR3 has 16 amino acids. CDR1 and CDR2 from the germline V gene are SGHRS and YFSETQ. V was cut by 1 base and J by 0 bases, with 11 bases left in between. The CDR3 nucleotides are TGCGCCAGCAGCTTGCACGGTGGATTCTCCTACAATGAGCAGTTCTTC. Translated, it gives CASSLHGGFSYNEQFF.

V is TRBV24-1 and J is TRBJ2-7, with a tentative D call TRBD2 (5 bases). There are 15 residues in the CDR3. Germline-derived CDR1 and CDR2 are KGHDR and SFDVKD. Trimming took off 4 bases at V and 3 bases at J, with 15 bases between the two ends. CDR3 sequence reads: CATSDTSMRVYEQYF. The CDR3 DNA reads as TGTGCCACCAGTGACACAAGTATGAGGGTCTACGAGCAGTACTTC.

The rearrangement links TRBV10-2 to TRBJ1-5; D unclear. The CDR3 consists of 12 residues. Germline lookup yields CDR1 WSHSY and CDR2 SAAADI. Trimming pared 11 bases from V and 0 bases from J, leaving 8 bases between. The CDR3 coding sequence is TGCGCCGCAGGTAGTAGCAATCAGCCCCAGCATTTT. Residues: CAAGSSNQPQHF.

The table lists this clone with a count of one. The rearrangement links TRBV9 to TRBJ2-7; D might be TRBD1 (5 bases). CDR1 and CDR2 (germline): SGDLS, YYNGEE. The V and J ends lost 6 bases and 3 bases respectively, with 16 bases between them. The CDR3 has 14 residues. The CDR3 nucleotides read TGTGCCAGCACCAAAGGGGTTGCCGACTACGAGCAGTACTTC. Its translation: CASTKGVADYEQYF.

This chain joins TRBV5-4 and TRBJ2-5; D gene uncertain. CDR3 size: 11 residues. The ends were cut back, 3 bases at V and 5 bases at J, with 5 bases in the middle. The germline V gene has CDR1 SGHNT and CDR2 YYREEE (reference sequence). CDR3 in DNA: TGTGCCAGCAGCTATCAGGAGACCCAGTACTTC. Its translation is CASSYQETQYF.

This clone has at least ten counts. V and J are TRBV6-4 and TRBJ2-1; D not certain. V was pared by 0 bases and J by 8 bases, with 8 bases between. The CDR3 has 13 residues. The germline V gene encodes CDR1 MRHNA and CDR2 SNTAGT. The CDR3 sequence is CASSDSTVDEQFF. The DNA of the CDR3 is TGTGCCAGCAGTGACTCAACAGTAGATGAGCAGTTCTTC.

On this clone: A read error may be the cause here, since a much bigger clone is one base away. The chain employs TRBV6-6 and TRBJ2-3; D is unresolved. The germline V gene encodes CDR1 MNHNY and CDR2 SVGAGI (reference sequence). This CDR3 contains 11 residues. V lost 5 bases and J lost 2, with 2 bases in between. DNA of the CDR3: TGTGCCAGCAGTAACACAGATACGCAGTATTTT. This translates into CASSNTDTQYF.

This chain links TRBV11-3 with TRBJ2-7; tentatively, D is TRBD2 (5 bases). V shed 7 bases and J shed 5 bases, with 18 bases lying between them. Germline V gene lookup returns CDR1 SGHNT and CDR2 YENEEA. The CDR3 runs to 14 residues. DNA for the CDR3: TGTGCCAGCACCCTAGAGGGCTCAAGCGACGAGCAGTACTTC. This gives the protein CASTLEGSSDEQYF.

This clone was detected once. Other nucleotide sequences in the sample specify the same CDR3. The CDR3 loop reads CASSISGVQETQYF. The CDR3 DNA reads TGTGCCAGTAGTATATCGGGGGTACAAGAGACCCAGTACTTC. This chain links TRBV19 with TRBJ2-5; D may be TRBD2 (6 bases). This CDR3 is 14 amino acids long. V shed 2 bases and J shed 2 bases, with 9 bases lying between them. Germline CDR1 reads LNHDA; CDR2 reads SQIVND (reference sequence).

The chain uses TRBV4-2 and TRBJ1-5, with no clear D. In germline, CDR1 is LGHNA, CDR2 YNFKEQ. V was trimmed by 0 bases and J by 6 bases, leaving 6 bases between them. CDR3 size: 13 residues. In nucleotides, the CDR3 is TGTGCCAGCAGCCAAGATATCTTTCAGCCCCAGCATTTT. The encoded protein is CASSQDIFQPQHF.

The gene calls are TRBV18 and TRBJ1-3; 9 bases match TRBD1. J lost 2 bases, V lost 5 bases, and 7 bases had no gene match. Germline V CDR1 and CDR2: KGHSH, LQKENI. This CDR3 is 16 amino acids long. The CDR3 DNA follows: TGTGCCAGCTCAGAACTCGACAGGGGGGCTGGAAACACCATATATTTT. Translating it yields CASSELDRGAGNTIYF.

This clone has only a few counts. The rearrangement joins TRBV18 to TRBJ1-3; unclear D gene. Germline V lookup: CDR1 KGHSH, CDR2 LQKENI. The CDR3 extends over 14 amino acids. V was cut by 0 bases and J by 1 base, with 4 bases left in between. The CDR3 DNA follows: TGTGCCAGCTCACCACCGGCGTCTGGAAACACCATATATTTT. It is translated as CASSPPASGNTIYF.

The chain uses TRBV4-1 and TRBJ1-4; a weak D match, TRBD1 (6 bases). Germline V gene lookup returns CDR1 MGHRA and CDR2 YSYEKL. V dropped 0 bases and J dropped 0 bases, with 11 bases sitting between them. The CDR3 consists of 17 residues. Written as DNA, the CDR3 is TGCGCCAGCAGCCAAGATAGACAGGCCACAACTAATGAAAAACTGTTTTTT. Protein: CASSQDRQATTNEKLFF.

This chain links TRBV30 with TRBJ1-6, with unresolved D. Germline lookup yields CDR1 GTSNPN and CDR2 SVGIG (reference sequence). CDR3 length: 15 residues. Trimming stripped 0 bases from V and 6 bases from J, with 12 bases between. The CDR3 reads CAWSVGSWVNSPLHF. CDR3 nucleotide sequence: TGTGCCTGGAGTGTTGGCAGCTGGGTTAATTCACCCCTCCACTTT.

The V gene is TRBV19, the J gene TRBJ2-7; D not resolved. There are 14 residues in the CDR3. V shed 3 bases and J shed 2 bases, with 11 bases lying between them. Per germline, CDR1 LNHDA and CDR2 SQIVND (reference sequence). For the CDR3, the DNA is TGTGCCAGTAGTATGTCACAGTCTCCCTACGAGCAGTACTTC. The encoded protein is CASSMSQSPYEQYF.

The chain joins TRBV5-5 to TRBJ2-5; D may be TRBD1 (5 bases). Looked up from germline, CDR1 is SGHKS and CDR2 is YYEKEE (reference sequence). V lost 2 bases and J lost 1, with 9 bases in between. This CDR3 has 14 amino acids. The CDR3, as DNA: TGTGCCAGCAGCTTACAGGCATCCCAAGAGACCCAGTACTTC. It translates to CASSLQASQETQYF. Supplemented by reference TRBV5-5 and TRBJ2-5, the full variable domain reads DAGVTQSPTHLIKTRGQQVTLRCSPISGHKSVSWYQQVLGQGPQFIFQYYEKEERGRGNFPDRFSARQFPNYSSELNVNALLLGDSALYLCASSLQASQETQYFGPGTRLLVL.